This T cell receptor (beta chain) was sequenced for a study of long-term antiretroviral therapy in people with HIV. The V and J ends lost 2 bases and 3 bases respectively, with 16 bases between them. The CDR3 has 16 amino acids. Germline V gene data show CDR1 as SGHTA and CDR2 as FQGNSA. Running of the v3.0 immunoSEQ assay took place at survey level. Sequencing was performed with immunoSEQ multiplex PCR; in TCRdb, only in-frame clones are kept and a portion is missing. The sample lists 40,000 to 50,000 clones, about 94% occurring once. The sequence was obtained from a man aged 30 to 39 with HIV. Here the sequenced sample was unsorted PBMCs, taken almost 9.5 years after starting antiretroviral therapy. The chain has TRBV7-2 and TRBJ1-2; weak D call: TRBD1 (5 bases). The CDR3 reads CASSLSSGPRDYGYTF. DNA of the CDR3: TGTGCCAGCAGCTTAAGTTCGGGACCTCGAGACTATGGCTACACCTTC.